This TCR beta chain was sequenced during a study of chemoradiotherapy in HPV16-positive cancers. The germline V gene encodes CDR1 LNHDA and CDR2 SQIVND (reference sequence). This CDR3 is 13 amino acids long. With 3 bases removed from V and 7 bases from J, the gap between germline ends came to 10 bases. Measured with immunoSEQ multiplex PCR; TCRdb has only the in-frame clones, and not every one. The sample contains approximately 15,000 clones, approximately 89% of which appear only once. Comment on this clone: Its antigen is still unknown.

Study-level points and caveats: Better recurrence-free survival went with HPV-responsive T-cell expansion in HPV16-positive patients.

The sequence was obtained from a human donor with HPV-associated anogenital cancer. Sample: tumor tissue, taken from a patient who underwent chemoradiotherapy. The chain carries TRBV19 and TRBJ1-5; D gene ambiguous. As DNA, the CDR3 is TGTGCCAGTAGTATCGGTGGAGGGCAGCCCCAGCATTTT. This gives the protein CASSIGGGQPQHF.